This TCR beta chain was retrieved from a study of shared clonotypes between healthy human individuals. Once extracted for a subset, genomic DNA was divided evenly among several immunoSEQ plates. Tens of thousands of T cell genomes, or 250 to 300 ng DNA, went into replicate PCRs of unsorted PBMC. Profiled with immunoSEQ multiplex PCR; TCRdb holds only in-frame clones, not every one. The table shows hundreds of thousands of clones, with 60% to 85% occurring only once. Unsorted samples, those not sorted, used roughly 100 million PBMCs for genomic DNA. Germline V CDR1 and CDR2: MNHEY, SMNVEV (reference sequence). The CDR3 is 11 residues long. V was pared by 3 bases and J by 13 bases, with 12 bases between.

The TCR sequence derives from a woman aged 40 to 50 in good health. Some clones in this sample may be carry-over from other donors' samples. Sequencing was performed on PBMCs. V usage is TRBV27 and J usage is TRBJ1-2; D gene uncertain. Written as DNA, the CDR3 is TGTGCCAGCAGTTTTCCCGGTCCCCTCACCTTC. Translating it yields CASSFPGPLTF.